The TCR beta chain described here comes from a study of T cell changes during pregnancy in multiple sclerosis (dated by TCRdb to about 2019). Describing the broader study: The study looked at changes in the T cell repertoire across pregnancy in women with multiple sclerosis.

Germline trimming: 3 bases from V, 9 bases from J; junction bases outside gene matches: 9. The CDR3, from cysteine to phenylalanine, totals 15 residues. Only the CDR3 part of the read is kept: 45 bases, read in frame from the first base. The germline V gene (reference sequence) provides CDR1 SEHNR and CDR2 FQNEAQ. Receptor libraries were prepared by the immunoSEQ multiplex PCR assay. As stored in TCRdb, this immuneACCESS dataset retains in-frame rearrangements with V and J assigned. A fraction of the clones does not appear; measured against another copy, unresolved V genes explain less than half of the discrepancy, and the remainder lacks a known reason. This sample lists some 40,000 clones; roughly 94% were detected once. The top ten constitute around 1.6% of the sample. In the case of this clone: It has no known antigen specificity. Nothing much larger sits one base from this clone, and base qualities are not available.

The sample here was peripheral blood, taken in the third trimester of pregnancy. This TCR derives from a female donor with multiple sclerosis, enrolled in a pregnancy study. The rearrangement joined TRBV7-9 to TRBJ2-1, and 9 junction bases match TRBD2. Here the CDR3 is given as CASSFGRGTSIEQFF. The sequence in DNA is TGTGCCAGCAGCTTCGGGAGGGGGACTAGCATTGAGCAGTTCTTC.